The following is a TCR beta chain sequence with its context. No antigen is known for it. The input lacks base qualities; no much larger clone sits a single base away. V is pruned by 0 bases and J by 5 bases, leaving 4 bases of the junction without a gene match. CDR1 is given as LGHNA and CDR2 as YSLEER, both from the germline V gene. The CDR3 runs 16 residues from the cysteine to the phenylalanine. Only the CDR3 region is kept as DNA, spanning 48 bases read in frame from base 1. Preparation of the library involved RT-PCR. Sequenced using an Illumina HiSeq 2500. TCRdb reworked the public reads: Q25 trimming with fastp, MiXCR clone assembly, productive beta chains retained. Under each unique CDR3 protein, matching rows form one entry showing the most common genes and DNA. The sample data list 180,000 or so distinct CDR3 sequences, and 12% of these were observed just once. The top ten clones comprise 25% to 35% of the sample.

The sample belongs to a study of response to subunit inactivated influenza vaccine (dated by TCRdb to the late 2010s). As for the study more broadly: Deep quantitative profiling of the T cell receptor repertoire was used in the study to follow responses to a trivalent subunit inactivated influenza vaccine.

The full study reports these points: The authors suggested that each seasonal influenza vaccination may recruit only a limited number of new T cells.

These same records also appear under a second study, on T cells expressing NK-cell markers. The second investigation adds: TCR beta cDNA libraries were made by 5'RACE template switching that added a universal primer site and unique molecular identifiers. Eight or nine donors provided sorted CD3+CD56+NKG2C+, CD3+CD56+NKG2C- and CD3+CD56-NKG2C+ T-cell subsets, whose TCR beta-chain repertoires were profiled. Among the eight sequenced donors, only one was HCMV-seronegative, while the other seven were HCMV-seropositive. To restrict sorting to alphabetaTCR-expressing T cells, an anti-gammadeltaTCR antibody was added in several experiments. In six donors, the dominant CD3+CD56+NKG2C+ clonotypes were among the top 10 CD8+ clonotypes and accounted for about 1.0-7.5% of CD8+ T cells. Those dominant clonotypes were again the most abundant among CD3+CD56-NKG2C+ cells in a few donors, at roughly 25-65%. It remained unclear whether the expanded NKG2C-expressing T cell clones were specific for HCMV antigens. All eight donors whose samples were sequenced were randomly selected healthy volunteers, three of them men and five women. A commercial ELISA kit detecting HCMV-specific IgG in serum was used to determine HCMV serostatus. Ficoll density gradient centrifugation was used to isolate peripheral blood mononuclear cells from blood. Using Miltenyi isolation kits, CD4+ and CD8+ T cells were isolated from PBMC through magnetic immunoseparation. cDNA synthesis was primed from the TCR beta constant segment and was followed by two successive PCR amplification steps. Illumina HiSeq 2000/2500, MiSeq or NextSeq was used to sequence libraries as 2 x 150 bp reads. Reads were demultiplexed and grouped by UMI with MIGEC, and clonotypes were assembled and quantified with MiTCR. Only TCR cDNA sequences supported by at least two reads were kept to exclude erroneous sequences. The tcR package was used for downstream repertoire analysis, and clonotypes were matched across fractions by CDR3 nucleotide sequence plus V segment. Antigen specificity was annotated against VDJdb with VDJmatch, allowing one amino acid substitution in CDR3.

The V and J genes are TRBV4-3 and TRBJ2-1; 10 central bases correspond to TRBD2. The clonotype was recovered from a man aged 50 or older who received an inactivated influenza vaccine. Donor details come from another sample of the same person, matched by shared clones. Here the sequenced sample was CD8+ T cells sorted from PBMCs, taken 12 days after vaccination. The DNA sequence is given as TGCGCCAGCAGCCAAGACCTAGCGGGAGTAGACAATGAGCAGTTCTTC. Translated, this gives CASSQDLAGVDNEQFF.